This T cell receptor beta chain was observed in a study of blood T cell repertoires in COVID-19. At the level of the study: Samples came from the United States, Italy and Spain, spanning acute and convalescent COVID-19.

The sample holds one count of this clone. The V end lost 4 bases, the J end lost 3 bases, and 11 bases lay between the germline ends. The CDR3 totals 13 residues. CDR1 is SGHRS and CDR2 is YFSETQ in the germline V gene. Sequencing used immunoSEQ multiplex PCR; TCRdb keeps in-frame clones, though not all of them. The repertoire holds nearly 200,000 clones, with roughly 81% as singletons. This TCR was recovered from an older woman with active or convalescent COVID-19. The rearrangement links TRBV5-1 to TRBJ2-7; perhaps TRBD2 as D (5 bases). Material for sequencing was peripheral blood. The CDR3 spells CASSGGTRYEQYF. In DNA form, the CDR3 reads TGCGCCAGCAGCGGAGGAACTCGCTACGAGCAGTACTTC.